This is a list of T cell receptor beta chains from one sample in a study of cytomegalovirus exposure and HLA in healthy donors. The data were produced by immunoSEQ multiplex PCR, yet TCRdb's version contains in-frame clones alone and is incomplete. Found here are roughly 250,000 clones, 75% to 90% of them singletons; the top ten hold about 0.3%. The material sequenced was PBMCs. The receptors come from a girl aged 2-9 years in good health and CMV-seronegative. Both conserved end residues are part of each CDR3. A D gene is named only where the DNA matches it firmly.

V gene	CDR3 length	J gene	D gene	CDR3 protein
TRBV7-9	15	TRBJ1-3	TRBD1	CASSSGTGYGNTIYF
TRBV28	16	TRBJ1-1	TRBD1	CASSPRTGEVWTEAFF
TRBV27	13	TRBJ2-7	TRBD1	CASRGTGAFKTYF
TRBV25-1	13	TRBJ1-2	-	CASSTDINYGYTF
TRBV19	14	TRBJ2-6	-	CATRARAGANVLTF
TRBV5-6	15	TRBJ1-4	TRBD1	CASSRRGQGNEKLFF
TRBV7-9	16	TRBJ2-7	TRBD1	CASSIRRDRSSYEQYF
TRBV5-1	15	TRBJ2-1	-	CASSLAWGRDNEQFF
TRBV18	15	TRBJ1-4	TRBD1	CASSPGQGAFEKLFF
TRBV6-4	14	TRBJ1-2	-	CASSDSSRGSGYTF
TRBV10-3	14	TRBJ2-7	TRBD2	CAIRPIAGTYEQYF
TRBV7-2	14	TRBJ2-5	-	CASSFAGFQETQYF
TRBV5-4	16	TRBJ2-2	TRBD1	CASSAEGTGVAGELFF
TRBV5-1	16	TRBJ1-2	TRBD1	CASSLEPAQGAYGYTF
TRBV27	16	TRBJ1-5	TRBD1	CASSPGIRGTNQPQHF
TRBV18	21	TRBJ2-7	TRBD2	CASSPPWTSGSFIKGRYEQYF
TRBV19	13	TRBJ2-2	-	CASNPQLTGELFF
TRBV7-2	16	TRBJ1-5	-	CASSLGQGMGNQPQHF
TRBV19	14	TRBJ2-7	TRBD1	CASSTGQGAWEQYF
TRBV30	12	TRBJ2-7	TRBD1	CAGDREGNEQYF
TRBV19	14	TRBJ1-2	-	CATLDRGPSYGYTF
TRBV7-3	14	TRBJ2-1	TRBD1	CASSPRTGLNEQFF
TRBV7-2	15	TRBJ2-1	TRBD2	CASSPLAGVYNEQFF
TRBV7-2	13	TRBJ2-3	-	CASSHKRRDTQYF
TRBV10-3	13	TRBJ2-2	-	CAISESRTGELFF
TRBV6-4	15	TRBJ2-1	-	CASSGQHRSYNEQFF
TRBV4-1	18	TRBJ2-3	TRBD2	CASSQIGTGLAGTDTQYF
TRBV10-3	13	TRBJ1-2	-	CAISDRNRYGYTF
TRBV13	15	TRBJ2-3	-	CASSEGGTSTDTQYF
TRBV7-9	11	TRBJ2-4	-	CASSPGYIQYF
TRBV11-1	18	TRBJ2-2	TRBD1	CASSLGGRGTGITGELFF
TRBV11-1	14	TRBJ2-1	-	CASSYRTNHNEQFF
TRBV29-1	16	TRBJ1-1	TRBD1	CSVHSILDRDGTEAFF
TRBV30	13	TRBJ1-1	TRBD1	CAWRLTGRTEAFF
TRBV30	16	TRBJ2-1	TRBD2	CAWSQGLAGPYNEQFF
TRBV2	14	TRBJ2-5	TRBD1	CASSALTGAETQYF
TRBV28	20	TRBJ1-1	TRBD1	CASSSPFITRGPNRDTEAFF
TRBV5-4	17	TRBJ1-4	-	CASSSNPQGRGNEKLFF
TRBV6-1	12	-	TRBD1	CASSEYRGEQYF
TRBV13	15	TRBJ2-5	TRBD1	CASSVETGGQETQYF
TRBV5-1	13	TRBJ2-7	-	CASSQGYTYEQYF
TRBV18	13	TRBJ1-2	-	CASSVDRSYGYTF
TRBV7-3	17	TRBJ1-1	-	CASSLYGSIGMNTEAFF
TRBV2	15	TRBJ2-7	TRBD1	CASRDRGMGSYEQYF
TRBV4-1	15	TRBJ2-7	TRBD1	CASSPGQGSSYEQYF
TRBV27	13	TRBJ1-5	-	CASRSFPNQPQHF
TRBV5-5	16	TRBJ2-7	-	CASSLDRARPTYEQYF
TRBV7-8	15	TRBJ1-5	TRBD1	CASSFLTGSNQPQHF
TRBV19	15	TRBJ2-5	TRBD2	CASSIGSGGPWTQYF
TRBV7-9	15	TRBJ1-2	-	CSSSLVRGGNYGYTF
TRBV7-6	15	TRBJ1-5	TRBD1	CASSLRGQAEQPQHF